This TCR beta chain stems from a study of control samples from healthy donors and cancer patients. The V and J ends lost 6 bases and 11 bases respectively, with 19 bases between them. The length of the CDR3 is 13 residues. The germline CDR1 and CDR2 sequences are MNHNY and SVGAGI (reference sequence). This table comes from immunoSEQ multiplex PCR, and its TCRdb copy is limited to in-frame clones, with some not included. The profile shows about 130,000 clones, about 92% of them singletons. This clonotype originated in a woman between 50 and 59 years old in good health. This chain joins TRBV6-6 and TRBJ1-1; D is uncertain. The sequencing input was blood. CDR3 DNA sequence: TGTGCCAGCAGATCAGCCCTGGACGGGAATGCTTTCTTT. Its protein product is CASRSALDGNAFF.